The 19 T cell receptor beta chains in this list originate from one sample, sequenced in a study of vaccination and CD4 T cells after COVID-19. These receptors' antigens are unknown. Cultured CD4+ T-cell DNA underwent Oncomine TCR Beta short-read sequencing. TCRdb called the PCR reads again in MiXCR, with one record for every CDR3 protein. The data show around 2,000 distinct CDR3 sequences, approximately 20% seen once. The treatment was: roughly 11-day PBMC culture with coronavirus spike peptide pools or control peptides (ViraFEST assay). CD4+ T lymphocytes from the unexposed donor were collected before the COVID-19 pandemic (2011-2018). The specimen was CD4+ T cells from blood, cultured in vitro. The receptors stem from a human donor in good health.

The chain employs TRBV6-1 and TRBJ2-7; D unresolved. The V gene lost 5 bases and the J gene lost 0 bases, with 8 bases spanning the gap. The CDR3 has 13 residues. From germline, CDR1 is MNHNS and CDR2 SASEGT. The CDR3 DNA reads TGTGCCAGCAGTCCTTCTAGCTCCTACGAGCAGTACTTC. Amino acid sequence: CASSPSSSYEQYF.

By proportion, this clonotype is medium-sized. The chain couples TRBV27 to TRBJ2-2; D is possibly TRBD1 (5 bases). V gave up 5 bases and J gave up 7 bases, with 8 bases separating them. Germline V CDR1 and CDR2: MNHEY, SMNVEV (reference sequence). The CDR3 loop spans 12 amino acids. CDR3 nucleotides: TGTGCCAGCAGTCGTAGGGGCGGGGAGCTGTTTTTT. This translates into CASSRRGGELFF.

This clonotype has more than one count but fewer than ten. The rearrangement uses TRBV5-4 and TRBJ1-1; unclear D gene. This CDR3 is 14 amino acids long. Trimming cost V 7 bases and J 0 bases, with 13 bases left between them. The V gene's germline CDR1 is SGHNT and CDR2 YYREEE (reference sequence). CDR3 DNA sequence: TGTGCCAGCGCCGCACAGACGGTGAACACTGAAGCTTTCTTT. Amino acid sequence: CASAAQTVNTEAFF.

This sequence joins TRBV4-1 and TRBJ2-2; D gene unclear. V lost 1 base, J lost 4 bases, and 13 bases lay in between. Germline assignment: CDR1 MGHRA and CDR2 YSYEKL. The CDR3 spans 16 residues. The CDR3 spells CASSQVDLIVTGELFF. DNA of the CDR3: TGCGCCAGCAGCCAAGTTGATTTGATTGTCACCGGGGAGCTGTTTTTT.

This clonotype has just a few counts. The V and J genes are TRBV7-3 and TRBJ2-7; a possible D gene is TRBD1 (5 bases). The CDR3 is 12 residues long. Germline assignment: CDR1 SGHTA and CDR2 FQGTGA. Trimming removed 2 bases from V and 12 bases from J, with 14 bases in between. CDR3 sequence (DNA): TGTGCCAGCAGCTTAGCAGGGTCCAGGACGTACTTC. It specifies CASSLAGSRTYF.

J is TRBJ2-4 and V is TRBV4-1; D remains unclear. With 2 bases removed from V and 4 bases from J, the gap between germline ends came to 3 bases. This CDR3 has 12 residues. Germline loops: CDR1 MGHRA, CDR2 YSYEKL. The CDR3 sequence: CASSQTKNIQYF. CDR3 coding DNA: TGCGCCAGCAGCCAAACGAAAAACATTCAGTACTTC.

In this sample, this clonotype turned up a few times. The chain recombines TRBV28 with TRBJ2-2; 14 bases are a match to TRBD2. The germline V gene encodes CDR1 MDHEN and CDR2 SYDVKM. CDR3 length equals 15 residues. Trimming removed 6 bases from V and 6 bases from J; junction bases left unmatched: 3. Here the CDR3 DNA reads TGTGCCAGCAGACCGGGACTAGCGGGAGCCGGGGAGCTGTTTTTT. Its translation is CASRPGLAGAGELFF. Full variable domain (outside the CDR3, taken from reference TRBV28 and TRBJ2-2): DVKVTQSSRYLVKRTGEKVFLECVQDMDHENMFWYRQDPGLGLRLIYFSYDVKMKEKGDIPEGYSVSREKKERFSLILESASTNQTSMYLCASRPGLAGAGELFFGEGSRLTVL.

The rearrangement joins TRBV7-9 to TRBJ2-3; D unresolved. Per the germline V gene, CDR1 is SEHNR and CDR2 is FQNEAQ (reference sequence). V gave up 3 bases and J gave up 4 bases, with 11 bases separating them. There are 14 residues in the CDR3. CDR3 in amino acids: CASSFGWGSDTQYF. The CDR3 DNA follows: TGTGCCAGCAGCTTTGGGTGGGGTTCAGATACGCAGTATTTT.

In its sample, this clonotype is large. V usage is TRBV4-1 and J usage is TRBJ2-1, with D unresolved. CDR1 and CDR2 (germline): MGHRA, YSYEKL. V shed 0 bases and J shed 0 bases, with 9 bases lying between them. The CDR3 is made up of 16 amino acids. The CDR3 DNA follows: TGCGCCAGCAGCCAAGAACCGCGGAGCTCCTACAATGAGCAGTTCTTC. Encoded protein: CASSQEPRSSYNEQFF.

The V and J genes are TRBV7-2 and TRBJ1-1; TRBD1 matches 8 bases. Germline V CDR1 and CDR2: SGHTA, FQGNSA. The CDR3 is 14 residues long. V was clipped by 5 bases and J by 5 bases; unmatched bases: 7. For the CDR3, the DNA is TGTGCCAGCAGCACCCGACAGGGGAGGACTGAAGCTTTCTTT. Translated, it gives CASSTRQGRTEAFF.

The V call is TRBV9, the J call TRBJ2-1, with 7 bases that match TRBD2. The CDR3 consists of 16 residues. Looked up from germline, CDR1 is SGDLS and CDR2 is YYNGEE. V shed 2 bases, J shed 9 bases, and the junction held 14 bases outside the gene matches. Here the CDR3 DNA reads TGTGCCAGCAGCGTCGGGGGGAGCGTAGTGGTATTTGAGCAGTTCTTC. Protein sequence: CASSVGGSVVVFEQFF. Complete variable domain (other parts from reference TRBV9 and TRBJ2-1): DSGVTQTPKHLITATGQRVTLRCSPRSGDLSVYWYQQSLDQGLQFLIQYYNGEERAKGNILERFSAQQFPDLHSELNLSSLELGDSALYFCASSVGGSVVVFEQFFGPGTRLTVL.

By proportion, this clonotype is large (0.1 to 1%). This chain uses TRBV27 with TRBJ1-5, with a tentative D call TRBD1 (6 bases). The germline gives CDR1 MNHEY, CDR2 SMNVEV (reference sequence). The ends were cut back, 9 bases at V and 3 bases at J, with 15 bases in the middle. The CDR3 has 14 residues. CDR3 in DNA: TGTGCCAGTTCCCAGGACAGAGCCAATCAGCCCCAGCATTTT. Its protein is CASSQDRANQPQHF.

This clonotype was recorded a few times. The rearrangement uses TRBV20-1 and TRBJ2-7; 9 positions match TRBD2. Trimming removed 1 base from V and 0 bases from J; junction bases left unmatched: 4. CDR3 size: 15 residues. Germline V gene data show CDR1 as DFQATT and CDR2 as SNEGSKA (reference sequence). CDR3 in amino acids: CSARAQRGVSYEQYF. As DNA, the CDR3 is TGCAGTGCTAGAGCCCAGCGGGGGGTCTCCTACGAGCAGTACTTC.

This clonotype turned up a few times. The V and J genes are TRBV29-1 and TRBJ2-3; the D gene is possibly TRBD1 (6 bases). Germline V CDR1 and CDR2: SQVTM, ANQGSEA. This CDR3 has 14 residues. V lost 0 bases and J lost 4, with 11 bases in between. This CDR3 reads CSVEDPRGADTQYF. CDR3 nucleotides: TGCAGCGTTGAAGATCCCAGGGGCGCAGATACGCAGTATTTT.

Only a few counts were recorded for this clonotype. The chain recombines TRBV7-2 with TRBJ2-3, with D uncertain. CDR3 size: 14 residues. The germline CDR1 and CDR2 sequences are SGHTA and FQGNSA. V was shortened by 5 bases and J by 1 base, with 10 bases between the two germline ends. The CDR3, as DNA: TGTGCCAGCAGCATACCCAGAGGCACAGATACGCAGTATTTT. It yields the protein CASSIPRGTDTQYF.

This chain uses TRBV4-1 with TRBJ1-1, with 7 positions matching TRBD1. V trimming: 4 bases; J trimming: 0 bases; junction bases outside the gene matches: 11. The CDR3 spans 17 residues. CDR1 and CDR2 (germline): MGHRA, YSYEKL. Here the CDR3 reads CASSPRQGVVMNTEAFF. CDR3 nucleotide sequence: TGCGCCAGCAGCCCCCGACAGGGAGTAGTCATGAACACTGAAGCTTTCTTT.

This clonotype was picked up a small number of times. CDR3: CASSGQGNTGELFF. For the CDR3, the DNA is TGTGCCAGCAGCGGACAGGGAAACACCGGGGAGCTGTTTTTT. This sequence joins TRBV12-3 or TRBV12-4 and TRBJ2-2; 8 bases line up with TRBD1. V trimming: 6 bases; J trimming: 2 bases; junction bases outside the gene matches: 2. This CDR3 spans 14 amino acids.

This chain joins TRBV27 and TRBJ2-7, with a weak D call TRBD1 (6 bases). Germline values: CDR1 MNHEY, CDR2 SMNVEV (reference sequence). The CDR3 runs to 15 residues. V lost 5 bases and J 3 bases, leaving 17 bases between the germline ends. The CDR3 sequence is CASSPGGQPIYEQYF. CDR3 sequence (DNA): TGTGCCAGCAGTCCAGGAGGACAGCCCATCTACGAGCAGTACTTC.

The table lists this clonotype with a few counts. This chain links TRBV4-1 with TRBJ2-3; TRBD2 might be the D (6 bases). Between the trimmed V and J ends, which lost 6 bases and 6 bases, there was a span of 16 bases. This CDR3 contains 14 residues. Germline CDR1 MGHRA, CDR2 YSYEKL. CDR3 amino acids: CASRGTVAGDTQYF. For the CDR3, the DNA is TGCGCCAGCAGGGGGACGGTGGCGGGGGATACGCAGTATTTT.